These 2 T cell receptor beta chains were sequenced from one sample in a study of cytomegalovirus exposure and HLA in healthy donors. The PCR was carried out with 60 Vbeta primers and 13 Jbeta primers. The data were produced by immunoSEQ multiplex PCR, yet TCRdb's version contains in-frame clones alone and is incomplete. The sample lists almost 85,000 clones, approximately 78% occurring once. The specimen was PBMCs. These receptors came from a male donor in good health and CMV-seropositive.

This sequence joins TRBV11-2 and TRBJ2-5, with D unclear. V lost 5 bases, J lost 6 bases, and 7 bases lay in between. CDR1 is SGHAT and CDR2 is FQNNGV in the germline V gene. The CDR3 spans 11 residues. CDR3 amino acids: CASSNGQTQYF. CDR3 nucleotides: TGTGCCAGCAGCAACGGTCAGACCCAGTACTTC.

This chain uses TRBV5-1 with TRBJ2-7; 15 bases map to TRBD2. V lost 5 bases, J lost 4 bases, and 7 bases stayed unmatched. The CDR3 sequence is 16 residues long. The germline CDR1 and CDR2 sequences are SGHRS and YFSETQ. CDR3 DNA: TGCGCCAGCAGGGGACTAGCGGGAGGCCCCATGTACGAGCAGTACTTC. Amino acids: CASRGLAGGPMYEQYF. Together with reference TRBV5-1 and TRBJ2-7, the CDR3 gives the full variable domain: KAGVTQTPRYLIKTRGQQVTLSCSPISGHRSVSWYQQTPGQGLQFLFEYFSETQRNKGNFPGRFSGRQFSNSRSEMNVSTLELGDSALYLCASRGLAGGPMYEQYFGPGTRLTVT.